This TCR beta chain appears in the sequencing data of a study of blood T cell repertoires in COVID-19. Participant reports of clinical history set cohort assignment. This CDR3 comprises 13 residues. CDR1 is SGHTA, CDR2 FQGTGA, per germline. J was trimmed by 5 bases and V by 6 bases; bases with no gene match: 3. Generated by immunoSEQ multiplex PCR, the TCRdb table keeps only in-frame clones and is missing some. The repertoire has roughly 230,000 clones, about 80% of them found once; the top ten carry roughly 3.1%. Input material: PBMCs or T cells enriched from blood (not recorded which). The chain has TRBV7-3 and TRBJ1-1; 10 positions agree with TRBD1. The receptor was isolated from a man aged 50-59 years who had recovered from COVID-19. This chain's CDR3 is CASSGQGGTEAFF. The DNA for the CDR3 is TGTGCCAGCAGTGGACAGGGGGGGACTGAAGCTTTCTTT.